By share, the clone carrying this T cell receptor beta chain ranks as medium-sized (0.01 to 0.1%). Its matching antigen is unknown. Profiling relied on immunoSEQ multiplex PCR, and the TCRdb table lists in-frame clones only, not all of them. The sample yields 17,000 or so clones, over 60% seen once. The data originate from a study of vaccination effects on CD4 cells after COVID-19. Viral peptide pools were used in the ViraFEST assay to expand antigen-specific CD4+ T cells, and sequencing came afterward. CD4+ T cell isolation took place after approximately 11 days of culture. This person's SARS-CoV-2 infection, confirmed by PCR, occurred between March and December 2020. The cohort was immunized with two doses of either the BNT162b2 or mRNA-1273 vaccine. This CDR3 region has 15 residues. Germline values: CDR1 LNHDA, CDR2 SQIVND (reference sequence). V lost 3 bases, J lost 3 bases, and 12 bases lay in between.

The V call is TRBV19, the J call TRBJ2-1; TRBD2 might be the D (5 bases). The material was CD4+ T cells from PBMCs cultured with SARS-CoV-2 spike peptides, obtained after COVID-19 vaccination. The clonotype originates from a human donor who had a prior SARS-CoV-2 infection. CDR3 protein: CASSIGGSLYNEQFF. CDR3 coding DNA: TGTGCCAGTAGTATCGGTGGGAGTCTCTACAATGAGCAGTTCTTC.